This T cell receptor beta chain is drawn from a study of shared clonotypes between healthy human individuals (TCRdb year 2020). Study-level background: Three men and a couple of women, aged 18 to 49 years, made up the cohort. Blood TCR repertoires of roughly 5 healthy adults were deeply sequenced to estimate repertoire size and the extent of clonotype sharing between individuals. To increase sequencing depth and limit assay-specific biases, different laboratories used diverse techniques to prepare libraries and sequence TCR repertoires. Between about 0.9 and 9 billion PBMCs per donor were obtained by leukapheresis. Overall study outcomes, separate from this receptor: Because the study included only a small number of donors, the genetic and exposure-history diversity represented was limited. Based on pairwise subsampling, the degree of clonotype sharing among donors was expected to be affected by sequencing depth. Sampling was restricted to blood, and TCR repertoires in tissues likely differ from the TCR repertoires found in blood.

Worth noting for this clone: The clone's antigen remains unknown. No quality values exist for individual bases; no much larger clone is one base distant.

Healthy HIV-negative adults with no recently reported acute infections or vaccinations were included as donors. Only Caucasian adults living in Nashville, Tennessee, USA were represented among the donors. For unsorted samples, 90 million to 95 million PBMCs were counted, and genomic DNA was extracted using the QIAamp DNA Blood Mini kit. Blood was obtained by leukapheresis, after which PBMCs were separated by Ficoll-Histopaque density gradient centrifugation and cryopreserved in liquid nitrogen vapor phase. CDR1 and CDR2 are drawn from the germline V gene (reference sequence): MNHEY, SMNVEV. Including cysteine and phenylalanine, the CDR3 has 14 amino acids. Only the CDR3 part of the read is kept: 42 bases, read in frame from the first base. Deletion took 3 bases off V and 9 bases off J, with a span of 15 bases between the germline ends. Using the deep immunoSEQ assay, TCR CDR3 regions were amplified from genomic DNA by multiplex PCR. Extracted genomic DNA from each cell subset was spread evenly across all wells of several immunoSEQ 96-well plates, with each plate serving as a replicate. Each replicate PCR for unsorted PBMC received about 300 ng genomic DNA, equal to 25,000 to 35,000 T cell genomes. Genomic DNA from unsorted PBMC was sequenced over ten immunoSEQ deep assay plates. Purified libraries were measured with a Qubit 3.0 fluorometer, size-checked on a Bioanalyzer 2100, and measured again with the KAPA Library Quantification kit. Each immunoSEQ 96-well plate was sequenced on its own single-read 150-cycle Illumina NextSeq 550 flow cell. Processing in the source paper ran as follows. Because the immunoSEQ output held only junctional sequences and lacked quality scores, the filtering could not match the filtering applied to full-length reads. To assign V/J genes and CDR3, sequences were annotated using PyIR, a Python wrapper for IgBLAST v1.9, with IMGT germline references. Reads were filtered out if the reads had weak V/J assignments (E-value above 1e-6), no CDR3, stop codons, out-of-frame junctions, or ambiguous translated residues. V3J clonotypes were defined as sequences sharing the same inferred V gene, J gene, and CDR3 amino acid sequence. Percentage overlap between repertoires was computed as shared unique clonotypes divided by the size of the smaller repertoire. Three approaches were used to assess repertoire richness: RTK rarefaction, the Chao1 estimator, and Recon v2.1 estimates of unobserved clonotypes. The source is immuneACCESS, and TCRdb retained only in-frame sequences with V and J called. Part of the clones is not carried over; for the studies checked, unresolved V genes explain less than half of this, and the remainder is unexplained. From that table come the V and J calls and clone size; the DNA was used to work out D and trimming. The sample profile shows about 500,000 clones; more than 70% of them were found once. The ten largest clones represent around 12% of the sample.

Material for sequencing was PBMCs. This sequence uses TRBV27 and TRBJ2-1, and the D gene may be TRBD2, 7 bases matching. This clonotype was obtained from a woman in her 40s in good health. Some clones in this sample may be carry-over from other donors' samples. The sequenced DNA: TGTGCCAGCAGTTTTGAGGGGGGGTGGGGTGAGCAGTTCTTC. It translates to CASSFEGGWGEQFF.